Shown below are 29 T cell receptor beta chains from a single sample sequenced in a study of T cells in localized non-small cell lung cancer (dated by TCRdb to 2018 to 2020). Receptors were amplified or captured by the immunoSEQ multiplex PCR assay. TCRdb obtained this table from immuneACCESS and retained in-frame rearrangements with V and J assigned. These tables miss some clones; where compared with another copy, unresolved V genes account for less than half of the shortfall, and the remainder is unexplained. Here the sample has approximately 80,000 clones; 80% occur a single time. The top ten constitute less than 9.5% of the sample. Sequences were derived from peripheral blood, sampled before any cancer treatment. The origin of the receptors is a female donor over 55 with stage I lung adenocarcinoma.

The chain joins TRBV7-3 to TRBJ2-1, with D possibly being TRBD1 or TRBD2 (5 bases each). Per the germline V gene, CDR1 is SGHTA and CDR2 is FQGTGA. Trimming removed 0 bases from V and 6 bases from J, with 12 bases in between. The CDR3 loop spans 15 amino acids. CDR3 sequence reads: CASSLTGTGINEQFF. The CDR3, as DNA: TGTGCCAGCAGCTTAACAGGGACGGGAATCAATGAGCAGTTCTTC.

This sequence joins TRBV5-4 and TRBJ1-2; no clear D gene. Germline assignment: CDR1 SGHNT and CDR2 YYREEE (reference sequence). The CDR3 spans 13 residues. Deletions cut 0 bases from V and 3 bases from J, with 6 bases between. The CDR3 protein is CASSLVRDYGYTF. The CDR3 nucleotides are TGTGCCAGCAGCTTGGTACGGGACTATGGCTACACCTTC.

This chain joins TRBV7-9 and TRBJ2-2; 8 nucleotides align to TRBD2. CDR3 length: 15 amino acids. V lost 6 bases and J lost 2; bases outside the gene matches: 5. Germline CDR1 reads SEHNR; CDR2 reads FQNEAQ (reference sequence). The CDR3 sequence: CASRGLVVNTGELFF. The CDR3 nucleotides read TGTGCCAGCAGGGGACTAGTCGTTAACACCGGGGAGCTGTTTTTT.

The chain combines TRBV18 with TRBJ2-7, with TRBD1 matching 9 bases. The V gene's germline CDR1 is KGHSH and CDR2 LQKENI. Trimming took 8 bases from V and 6 from J; bases not matched to a gene: 8. The CDR3 covers 13 residues. CDR3: CASQGQGRFEQYF. The CDR3 DNA follows: TGTGCCAGCCAAGGACAGGGGAGGTTCGAGCAGTACTTC.

This chain links TRBV19 with TRBJ1-5, with D possibly matching TRBD1 (5 bases). Germline values: CDR1 LNHDA, CDR2 SQIVND (reference sequence). The CDR3 has 14 residues. Trimming removed 1 base at V and 6 bases at J, with 10 bases between. The CDR3 DNA reads TGTGCCAGTAGTATAGTAGGGGTAGGTCAGCCCCAGCATTTT. Translation gives CASSIVGVGQPQHF.

This clone has more than one count but fewer than ten. The rearrangement joins TRBV28 to TRBJ1-5, with TRBD1 as a possible D gene (5 bases). Trimming shortened V by 6 bases and J by 0 bases, and 12 bases separated the two germline ends. There are 15 residues in the CDR3. Germline V lookup: CDR1 MDHEN, CDR2 SYDVKM. The CDR3 here is CASSYRQYSNQPQHF. CDR3 DNA: TGTGCCAGCAGCTACCGACAGTATAGCAATCAGCCCCAGCATTTT. The variable domain in full, completed from reference TRBV28 and TRBJ1-5, reads DVKVTQSSRYLVKRTGEKVFLECVQDMDHENMFWYRQDPGLGLRLIYFSYDVKMKEKGDIPEGYSVSREKKERFSLILESASTNQTSMYLCASSYRQYSNQPQHFGDGTRLSIL.

The CDR3 DNA reads as TGTGCCAGCAGCGCCACGGACCCGATCTCTGGAAACACCATATATTTT. Amino acid sequence: CASSATDPISGNTIYF. The gene calls are TRBV9 and TRBJ1-3, with no clear D. CDR1 and CDR2 from the germline V gene are SGDLS and YYNGEE. The CDR3 extends over 16 amino acids. Trimming left V 3 bases short and J 0 bases short, with 13 bases between.

This chain links TRBV9 with TRBJ2-3; D not resolved. This CDR3 spans 15 amino acids. Deletions cut 1 base from V and 0 bases from J, with 9 bases between. Germline V gene data show CDR1 as SGDLS and CDR2 as YYNGEE. In DNA, the CDR3 is TGTGCCAGCAGCGTAAACACAGAAAGCACAGATACGCAGTATTTT. Protein sequence: CASSVNTESTDTQYF. The whole variable domain, remainder taken from reference TRBV9 and TRBJ2-3, is DSGVTQTPKHLITATGQRVTLRCSPRSGDLSVYWYQQSLDQGLQFLIQYYNGEERAKGNILERFSAQQFPDLHSELNLSSLELGDSALYFCASSVNTESTDTQYFGPGTRLTVL.

This chain links TRBV7-8 with TRBJ2-5; 11 nucleotides match TRBD1. This CDR3 contains 14 residues. The J segment lost 5 bases and the V segment lost 5 bases, leaving 4 bases of the junction unmatched. The V gene's germline CDR1 is SGHVS and CDR2 FQNEAQ. The CDR3 here is CASSPDRGPETQYF. In nucleotides, the CDR3 is TGTGCCAGCAGCCCGGACAGGGGGCCGGAGACCCAGTACTTC.

V gene TRBV7-2 combines with J gene TRBJ1-2, with 7 positions matching TRBD1. With V trimmed by 2 bases and J by 4 bases, 7 bases remained unmatched. This CDR3 comprises 15 residues. Germline V lookup: CDR1 SGHTA, CDR2 FQGNSA. The CDR3 DNA reads TGTGCCAGCAGCTTACGGGGCCGGGACAGCTATGGCTACACCTTC. This translates into CASSLRGRDSYGYTF.

This clone was observed once. This chain links TRBV6-5 with TRBJ2-7; 7 nucleotides agree with TRBD1. This CDR3 has 14 residues. Germline trimming cut 8 bases from V and 0 bases from J; bases unmatched to any gene: 7. CDR1 MNHEY and CDR2 SVGAGI come from the germline V gene. In DNA, the CDR3 is TGTGCCAGCGGTAAGGGACAGACCTCCTACGAGCAGTACTTC. This gives the protein CASGKGQTSYEQYF.

J is TRBJ1-1 and V is TRBV12-5; the match to TRBD1 covers 8 bases. The trim removed 2 bases at V and 0 bases at J, leaving 2 bases unmatched. The germline V gene encodes CDR1 LGHNT and CDR2 FRNRAP. The CDR3 loop spans 15 amino acids. The CDR3: CASGLPQGVNTEAFF. The CDR3 coding sequence is TGTGCTAGTGGTTTGCCACAGGGGGTGAACACTGAAGCTTTCTTT. Based on the CDR3 plus reference TRBV12-5 and TRBJ1-1, the full variable domain is DARVTQTPRHKVTEMGQEVTMRCQPILGHNTVFWYRQTMMQGLELLAYFRNRAPLDDSGMPKDRFSAEMPDATLATLKIQPSEPRDSAVYFCASGLPQGVNTEAFFGQGTRLTVV.

V is TRBV4-3 and J is TRBJ2-2; D is possibly TRBD2 (6 bases). V was shortened by 0 bases and J by 9 bases, with 11 bases between the two germline ends. CDR3 size: 14 residues. CDR1 and CDR2 (germline): LGHNA, YSLEER. CDR3 sequence reads: CASSQDRGSRELFF. The DNA of the CDR3 is TGCGCCAGCAGCCAAGATCGGGGGTCGAGGGAGCTGTTTTTT.

The chain has TRBV27 and TRBJ1-2, with 10 bases fitting TRBD1. The CDR3 contains 17 residues. J was trimmed by 2 bases and V by 4 bases; bases with no gene match: 10. Germline values: CDR1 MNHEY, CDR2 SMNVEV (reference sequence). DNA for the CDR3: TGTGCCAGCAGTTCCTTGGGCCGGGACAGGGGAAACTATGGCTACACCTTC. As protein: CASSSLGRDRGNYGYTF.

The J gene is TRBJ1-3, the V gene TRBV10-3, with a possible D match to TRBD1 (5 bases). The CDR3 extends over 16 amino acids. CDR1 and CDR2 from the germline V gene are ENHRY and SYGVKD. V was trimmed by 3 bases and J by 1 base, leaving 13 bases between them. The CDR3 DNA is TGTGCCATCAGTGATCATGCAGGGTGGTCTGGAAACACCATATATTTT. Residues: CAISDHAGWSGNTIYF.

This sequence joins TRBV5-5 and TRBJ1-3; D ambiguous. Trimming took off 4 bases at V and 0 bases at J, with 11 bases between the two ends. The CDR3 contains 15 residues. CDR1 and CDR2 from the germline V gene are SGHKS and YYEKEE (reference sequence). The CDR3 sequence is CASSVGTFSGNTIYF. CDR3 nucleotides: TGTGCCAGCAGCGTCGGTACCTTCTCTGGAAACACCATATATTTT.

This rearrangement joins TRBV14 to TRBJ2-5; D might be TRBD1 or TRBD2, each matching 6 bases. Germline-derived CDR1 and CDR2 are SGHDN and FVKESK. The CDR3 runs 16 residues. The V gene lost 1 base and the J gene lost 0 bases, with 12 bases spanning the gap. The CDR3, as DNA: TGTGCCAGCAGCCAAGTTGGAGGGGGGTACCAAGAGACCCAGTACTTC. It codes for CASSQVGGGYQETQYF. The full variable domain, its missing parts supplied by reference TRBV14 and TRBJ2-5, is EAGVTQFPSHSVIEKGQTVTLRCDPISGHDNLYWYRRVMGKEIKFLLHFVKESKQDESGMPNNRFLAERTGGTYSTLKVQPAELEDSGVYFCASSQVGGGYQETQYFGPGTRLLVL.

Concerning this clone: At the DNA level, this CDR3 is encoded by other sequences in the same sample as well. The rearrangement joins TRBV11-3 to TRBJ2-7; D gene uncertain. Germline lookup yields CDR1 SGHNT and CDR2 YENEEA. The CDR3 consists of 14 residues. V was pared by 1 base and J by 1 base, with 8 bases between. The CDR3 is CASSLGLDSYEQYF. CDR3 nucleotide sequence: TGTGCCAGCAGCTTAGGTCTGGATTCCTACGAGCAGTACTTC.

The rearrangement uses TRBV7-9 and TRBJ2-5; D perhaps matches TRBD1 (6 bases). This CDR3 contains 15 residues. Trimming removed 5 bases from V and 5 bases from J, with 18 bases in between. The germline V gene has CDR1 SEHNR and CDR2 FQNEAQ (reference sequence). CDR3 region: CASSPSGHHGETQYF. Written as DNA, the CDR3 is TGTGCCAGCAGCCCTTCGGGACATCATGGGGAGACCCAGTACTTC.

Remarks on this clone: The sample contains more than one DNA sequence encoding this CDR3. V is TRBV27 and J is TRBJ1-2, with D possibly TRBD1 on 5 matching bases. Trimming left V 0 bases short and J 7 bases short, with 12 bases between. The CDR3 extends over 14 amino acids. Germline-derived CDR1 and CDR2 are MNHEY and SMNVEV (reference sequence). CDR3 nucleotides: TGTGCCAGCAGTTTATCGAGAGGGGTTGGTGGCTACACCTTC. Translation gives CASSLSRGVGGYTF.

This clone turned up a few times. The chain recombines TRBV4-3 with TRBJ1-1; D is unclear. From germline, CDR1 is LGHNA and CDR2 YSLEER. V lost 1 base, J lost 1 base, and 10 bases lay in between. This CDR3 has 15 residues. In DNA form, the CDR3 reads TGCGCCAGCAGCCAAGGGCCAGCAGGGAACACTGAAGCTTTCTTT. Protein product: CASSQGPAGNTEAFF.

The chain recombines TRBV4-3 with TRBJ2-2; a weak D match, TRBD2 (5 bases). Between the trimmed V and J ends, which lost 1 base and 0 bases, there was a span of 15 bases. This CDR3 has 18 amino acids. Germline CDR1 and CDR2: LGHNA and YSLEER. The CDR3 DNA is TGCGCCAGCAGCCAAGTGGGGATGAGCGGCGCGAACACCGGGGAGCTGTTTTTT. Translation: CASSQVGMSGANTGELFF.

This sequence joins TRBV7-6 and TRBJ2-7; maybe TRBD2 (6 bases). This CDR3 comprises 15 residues. The V gene's germline CDR1 is SGHVS and CDR2 FNYEAQ. Trimming removed 4 bases at V and 0 bases at J, with 13 bases between. The CDR3 DNA sequence: TGTGCCAGCAGCTCCGGGACTTCAAGCTCCTACGAGCAGTACTTC. Translating gives CASSSGTSSSYEQYF.

This clone was seen once. CDR3 nucleotide sequence: TGTGCCAGTACCCCCAGGCCCGGAGGGACCCAGTACTTC. The encoded protein is CASTPRPGGTQYF. The rearrangement links TRBV19 to TRBJ2-5, with D perhaps matching TRBD2 (5 bases). The CDR3 covers 13 residues. V was shortened by 7 bases and J by 7 bases, with 16 bases between the two germline ends. Germline V gene sequence: CDR1 LNHDA, CDR2 SQIVND (reference sequence).

The CDR3 is CASTPAARGYGYTF. The CDR3 DNA reads as TGTGCCAGTACCCCGGCGGCGCGAGGCTATGGCTACACCTTC. This chain connects TRBV19 to TRBJ1-2; D gene unclear. V was pared by 7 bases and J by 4 bases, with 16 bases between. The CDR3 extends over 14 amino acids. In germline, CDR1 is LNHDA, CDR2 SQIVND (reference sequence).

As DNA, the CDR3 is TGTGCCAGCAGCCATAAAAGCTCCTACGAGCAGTACTTC. Its protein is CASSHKSSYEQYF. The gene calls are TRBV7-8 and TRBJ2-7, with no clear D. V shed 5 bases and J shed 0 bases, with 8 bases lying between them. Germline CDR1 SGHVS, CDR2 FQNEAQ. The CDR3 sequence is 13 residues long.

This chain uses TRBV4-3 with TRBJ2-3; D call uncertain. The CDR3 is 14 residues long. The germline V gene has CDR1 LGHNA and CDR2 YSLEER. V was clipped by 0 bases and J by 1 base, with 5 bases between them. The CDR3, as DNA: TGCGCCAGCAGCCAAGAAGGTCGCACAGATACGCAGTATTTT. It specifies CASSQEGRTDTQYF.

The rearrangement uses TRBV5-1 and TRBJ2-1, with a weak D call TRBD2 (6 bases). The germline V gene encodes CDR1 SGHRS and CDR2 YFSETQ. The length of the CDR3 is 17 residues. Trimming removed 5 bases from V and 6 bases from J, with 24 bases in between. The CDR3 protein is CASRSTRGLTAPNEQFF. The CDR3 DNA sequence: TGCGCCAGCAGATCTACTAGGGGACTCACGGCGCCCAATGAGCAGTTCTTC.

The chain combines TRBV6-5 with TRBJ2-7; 9 bases fit TRBD1. The V segment lost 2 bases and the J segment 6 bases; nucleotides outside the gene matches: 8. The germline gives CDR1 MNHEY, CDR2 SVGAGI. This CDR3 contains 15 residues. The CDR3 sequence: CASSYGGQGTGEQYF. The CDR3 nucleotides read TGTGCCAGCAGTTACGGGGGACAGGGAACTGGCGAGCAGTACTTC.